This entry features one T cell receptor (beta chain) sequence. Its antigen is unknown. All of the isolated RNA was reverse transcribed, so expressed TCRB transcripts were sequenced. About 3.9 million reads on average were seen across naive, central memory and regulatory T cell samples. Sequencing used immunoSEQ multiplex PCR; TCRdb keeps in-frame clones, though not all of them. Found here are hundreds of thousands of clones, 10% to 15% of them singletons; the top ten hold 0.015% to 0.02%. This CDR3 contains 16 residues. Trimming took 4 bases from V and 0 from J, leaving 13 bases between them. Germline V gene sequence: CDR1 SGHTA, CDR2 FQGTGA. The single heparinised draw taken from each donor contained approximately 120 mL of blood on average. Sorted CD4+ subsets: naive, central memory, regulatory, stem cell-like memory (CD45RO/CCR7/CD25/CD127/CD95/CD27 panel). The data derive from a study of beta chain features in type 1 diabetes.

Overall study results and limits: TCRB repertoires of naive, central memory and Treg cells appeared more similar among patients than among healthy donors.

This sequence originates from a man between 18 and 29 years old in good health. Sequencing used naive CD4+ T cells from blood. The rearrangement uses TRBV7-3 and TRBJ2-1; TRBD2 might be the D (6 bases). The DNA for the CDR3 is TGTGCCAGCAGCTCGATCCGGGGGACCTCCTACAATGAGCAGTTCTTC. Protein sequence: CASSSIRGTSYNEQFF. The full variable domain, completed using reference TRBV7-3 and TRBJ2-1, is GAGVSQTPSNKVTEKGKYVELRCDPISGHTALYWYRQSLGQGPEFLIYFQGTGAADDSGLPNDRFFAVRPEGSVSTLKIQRTERGDSAVYLCASSSIRGTSYNEQFFGPGTRLTVL.